Included here is one TCR beta chain sequence, with context. The antigen is unknown. This specimen comes from a study of cytomegalovirus exposure and HLA in healthy donors. Study-level points and caveats: Listed as cytomegalovirus-associated were 150 to 200 TCR beta chains.

Trimming pared 5 bases from V and 7 bases from J, leaving 15 bases between. The CDR3 is 15 residues long. From germline, CDR1 is MNHEY and CDR2 SMNVEV (reference sequence). The PCR had 60 Vbeta and 13 Jbeta primers. The protocol was immunoSEQ multiplex PCR, while the TCRdb copy is restricted to in-frame clones and leaves out a portion. The sample comprises some 30,000 clones, around 80% of which are singletons, and around 3.6% rests with the top ten. The sample was PBMCs. The origin of this receptor is a woman aged 18-29 years in good health and CMV-seronegative. The genes are TRBV27 and TRBJ1-6, with D maybe TRBD1 (6 bases). CDR3: CASSDRQSGNSPLHF. As DNA, the CDR3 is TGTGCCAGCAGTGACAGGCAGTCGGGGAATTCACCCCTCCACTTT.